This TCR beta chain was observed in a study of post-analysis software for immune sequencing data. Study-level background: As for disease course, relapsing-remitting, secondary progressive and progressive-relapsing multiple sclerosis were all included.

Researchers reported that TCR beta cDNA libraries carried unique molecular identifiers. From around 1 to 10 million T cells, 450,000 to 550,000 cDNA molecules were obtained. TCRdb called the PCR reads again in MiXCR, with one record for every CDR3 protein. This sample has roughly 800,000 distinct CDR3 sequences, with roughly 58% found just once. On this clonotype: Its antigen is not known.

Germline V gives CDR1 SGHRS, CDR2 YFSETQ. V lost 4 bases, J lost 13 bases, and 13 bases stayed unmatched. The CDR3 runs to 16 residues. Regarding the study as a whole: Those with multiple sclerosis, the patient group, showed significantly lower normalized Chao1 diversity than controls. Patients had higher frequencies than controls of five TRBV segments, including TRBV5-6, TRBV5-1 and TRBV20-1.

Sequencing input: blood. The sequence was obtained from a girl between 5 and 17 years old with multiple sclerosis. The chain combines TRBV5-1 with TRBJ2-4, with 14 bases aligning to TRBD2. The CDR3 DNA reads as TGCGCCAGCAGCCCACCGGGACTAGCGGGAGTGCATGAGCAGTACTTC. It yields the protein CASSPPGLAGVHEQYF.